The entry below gives a single T cell receptor beta chain sequence along with its context. This sample was taken from a study of blood T cell repertoires in COVID-19. The overall study: Italy, Spain and the United States were the sources of the convalescent and acute COVID-19 samples.

The CDR3 is made up of 13 amino acids. Germline CDR1 SGHRS, CDR2 YFSETQ. The V gene lost 4 bases and the J gene lost 2 bases, with 7 bases spanning the gap. The age range of participants was about 18 to 90 years, with residence in around 22 US areas. The protocol was immunoSEQ multiplex PCR, while the TCRdb copy is restricted to in-frame clones and leaves out a portion. The sample consists of fewer than 400,000 clones, 85% to 95% of them appearing once. Sequencing was performed on PBMCs or T cells enriched from blood (not recorded which). The sequence was obtained from a woman aged 25-40 years who had been exposed to COVID-19. This chain links TRBV5-1 with TRBJ1-3; D gene ambiguous. For the CDR3, the DNA is TGCGCCAGCAGCCCTACGACTGGAAACACCATATATTTT. Protein: CASSPTTGNTIYF.